Reported below is one T cell receptor (beta chain). This receptor's antigen is unknown. No much larger clonotype is one base removed from it; base qualities were not supplied. This sample includes further DNA sequences coding for the same CDR3. The data are from a study of OX40 agonist ivuxolimab in advanced cancers. Study-wide context: Ivuxolimab was an agonistic, fully human IgG2 monoclonal antibody directed against OX40 (CD134), a costimulatory receptor. Intravenous ivuxolimab was administered to patients every 2 weeks at six dose levels: 0.01, 0.1, 0.3, 1.5, 3 and 10 mg/kg. Among the roughly 50 dose-escalation patients, 19 had hepatocellular carcinoma, approximately 15 melanoma, 9 renal cell carcinoma and 9 head and neck cancer. In the dose-escalation cohort, 82.7% of patients were male, and the mean age was approximately 60 years, with a range of about 23 to 85. Patients were allowed to have had prior anti-PD-1, anti-PD-L1 or anti-CTLA-4 therapy, and more than 30% of the dose-escalation patients had previously received checkpoint inhibitors. Three dose-escalation patients achieved partial responses, one with hepatocellular carcinoma and two with cutaneous melanoma. The point of sequencing TCRbeta in the periphery was to test whether ivuxolimab changed TCR sequence diversity and drove clonal T-cell expansion. The monotherapy dose-escalation portion (N = 52 patients) of the phase I ivuxolimab trial is reported in the paper.

Patients with a history of autoimmune disease or receiving systemic immunosuppression were excluded from the trial. Peripheral blood for TCR sequencing was collected from all dose cohorts at baseline, on cycle 4 day 1, and on cycle 7 day 1. Samples came from an open-label, multicenter, first-in-human phase I dose-escalation trial of ivuxolimab. Adults with locally advanced or metastatic melanoma, renal cell carcinoma, hepatocellular carcinoma or head and neck squamous cell carcinoma were enrolled in the trial. Before TCR sequencing, CD4+ and CD8+ T cells were separately sorted from peripheral blood. Genomic DNA was extracted from sorted cells for sequencing of the TCRbeta CDR3 region. The immunoSEQ Assay was used to sequence the TCRbeta CDR3 regions. TCRdb carries this immuneACCESS record with in-frame sequences only. Its versions omit some clonotypes, under half of them owing to an unresolved V gene in the studies checked, with the rest unexplained. Across this sample there are 50,000 to 70,000 clones, with less than 95% seen only once. Almost 0.45% of the sample is in the top ten clones.

On the study overall, not on this receptor specifically: At doses of 0.1 to 3.0 mg/kg, clonal expansion of both CD4+ and CD8+ T cells in blood was seen between baseline and week 6. Low levels of normalized T-cell clonal expansion were also seen in some nonresponding patients. In the 0.1-3.0 mg/kg groups, partial responders had among the lowest normalized peripheral clonal expansion, particularly in CD8+ T cells. The antigen specificity of the clonally expanded peripheral T cells was not determined. After ivuxolimab, CD8+ T cells had more expanded clones than CD4+ T cells on average.

From its cysteine to its phenylalanine, the CDR3 spans 13 amino acids. Left in the record is the CDR3 DNA by itself, 39 bases read in frame from the first base. The receptor comes from an adult with an advanced solid tumor such as melanoma, head and neck, liver or kidney cancer. The sample here was CD4+ or CD8+ T cells sorted from blood, taken in a trial of the OX40 agonist ivuxolimab. The sequence is built from TRBV21-1 and TRBJ1-1; the listed D gene, TRBD1, was not tested against the DNA. TRBV21-1 is tagged as a pseudogene. The sequenced DNA is TGTGCCAGCAGCAAAGGGAGGGACAGGGATGCTTTCTTT. This yields the protein CASSKGRDRDAFF.